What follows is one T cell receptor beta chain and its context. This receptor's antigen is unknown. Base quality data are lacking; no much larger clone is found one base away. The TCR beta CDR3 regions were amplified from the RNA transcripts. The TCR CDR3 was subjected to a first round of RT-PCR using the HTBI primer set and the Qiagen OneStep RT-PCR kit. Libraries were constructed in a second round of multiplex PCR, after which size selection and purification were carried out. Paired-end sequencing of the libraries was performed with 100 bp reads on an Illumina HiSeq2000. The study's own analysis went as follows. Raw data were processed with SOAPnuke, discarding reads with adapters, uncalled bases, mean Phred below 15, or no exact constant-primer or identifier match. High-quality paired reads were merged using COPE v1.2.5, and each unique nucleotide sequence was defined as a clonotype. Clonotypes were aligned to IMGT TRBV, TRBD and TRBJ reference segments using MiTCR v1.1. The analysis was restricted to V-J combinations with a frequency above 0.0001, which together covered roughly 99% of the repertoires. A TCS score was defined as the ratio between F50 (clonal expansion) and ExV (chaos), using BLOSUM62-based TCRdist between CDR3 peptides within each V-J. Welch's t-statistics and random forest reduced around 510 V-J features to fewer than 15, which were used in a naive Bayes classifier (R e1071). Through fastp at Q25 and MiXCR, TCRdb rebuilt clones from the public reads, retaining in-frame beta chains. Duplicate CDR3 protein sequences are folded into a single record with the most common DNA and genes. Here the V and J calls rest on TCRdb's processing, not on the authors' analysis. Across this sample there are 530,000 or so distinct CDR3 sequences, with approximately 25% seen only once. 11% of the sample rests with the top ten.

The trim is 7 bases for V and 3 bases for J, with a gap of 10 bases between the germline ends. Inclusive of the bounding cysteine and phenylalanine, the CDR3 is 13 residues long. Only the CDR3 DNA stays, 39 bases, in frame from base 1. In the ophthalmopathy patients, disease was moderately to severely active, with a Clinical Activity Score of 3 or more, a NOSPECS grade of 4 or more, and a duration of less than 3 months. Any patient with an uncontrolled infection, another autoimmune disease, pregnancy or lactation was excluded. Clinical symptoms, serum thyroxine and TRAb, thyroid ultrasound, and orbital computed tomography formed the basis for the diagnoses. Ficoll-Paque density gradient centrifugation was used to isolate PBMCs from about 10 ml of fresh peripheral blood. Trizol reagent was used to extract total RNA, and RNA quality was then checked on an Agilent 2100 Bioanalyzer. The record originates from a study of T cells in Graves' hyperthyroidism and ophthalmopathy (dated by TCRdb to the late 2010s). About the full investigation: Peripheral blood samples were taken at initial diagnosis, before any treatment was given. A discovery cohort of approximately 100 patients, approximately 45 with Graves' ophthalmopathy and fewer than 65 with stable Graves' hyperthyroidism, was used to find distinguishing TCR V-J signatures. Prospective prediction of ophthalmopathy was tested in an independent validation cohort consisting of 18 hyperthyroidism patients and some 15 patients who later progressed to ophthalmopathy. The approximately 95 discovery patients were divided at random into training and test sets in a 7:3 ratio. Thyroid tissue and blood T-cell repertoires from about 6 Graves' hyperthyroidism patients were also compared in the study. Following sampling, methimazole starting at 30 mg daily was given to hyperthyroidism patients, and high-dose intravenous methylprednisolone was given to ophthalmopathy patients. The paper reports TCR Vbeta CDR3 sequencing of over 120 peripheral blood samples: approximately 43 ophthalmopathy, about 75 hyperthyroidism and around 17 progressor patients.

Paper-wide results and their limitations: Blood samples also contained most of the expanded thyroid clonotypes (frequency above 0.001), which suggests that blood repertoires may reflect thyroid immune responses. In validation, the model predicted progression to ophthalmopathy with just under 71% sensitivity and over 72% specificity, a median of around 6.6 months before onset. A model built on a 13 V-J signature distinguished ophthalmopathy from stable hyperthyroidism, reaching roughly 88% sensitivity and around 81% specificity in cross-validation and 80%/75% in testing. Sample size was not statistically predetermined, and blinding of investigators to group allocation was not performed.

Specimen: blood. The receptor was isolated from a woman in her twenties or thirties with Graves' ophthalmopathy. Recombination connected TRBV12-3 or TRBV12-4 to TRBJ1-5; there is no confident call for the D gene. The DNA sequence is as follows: TGTGCCAGCACTTGGGATACCAATCAGCCCCAGCATTTT. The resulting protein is CASTWDTNQPQHF.